What follows are 9 T cell receptor beta chains derived from one specimen sequenced in a study of T cell responses to AZD1222 COVID-19 vaccine (dated by TCRdb to the early 2020s). The meaning of the sample's time point label: about 28 days (+/-7) after the second vaccine dose. Receptor amplification or capture employed the immunoSEQ multiplex PCR assay. Imported from immuneACCESS, the table was reduced by TCRdb to in-frame sequences with V and J called. These copies leave out some clones; in studies compared against another copy, an unresolved V gene accounts for under half, and the cause of the remainder is not known. Counted in this sample were 60,000 to 75,000 clones; around four fifths of them appeared once. Roughly 6% of the sample lies in the top ten. The material was peripheral blood, obtained 28 days after the second AZD1222 dose. These receptors originate from an adult who received the AZD1222 COVID-19 vaccine.

The chain is built from TRBV3-1 (or the pseudogene TRBV3-2) and TRBJ1-2; D remains unclear. The CDR3 contains 15 residues. Between the trimmed V and J ends, which lost 1 base and 0 bases, there was a span of 9 bases. In germline, CDR1 is LGHDT, CDR2 YNNKEL (reference sequence). The CDR3 DNA reads as TGTGCCAGCAGCCAAGGAGGCCATACTAACTATGGCTACACCTTC. This translates into CASSQGGHTNYGYTF.

This sequence joins TRBV27 and TRBJ2-1, with a possible D match to TRBD1 (5 bases). This CDR3 comprises 13 residues. CDR1 is MNHEY and CDR2 is SMNVEV in the germline V gene (reference sequence). Trimming took off 2 bases at V and 10 bases at J, with 12 bases between the two ends. The CDR3 sequence is CASSLDQGWEQFF. The CDR3 DNA follows: TGTGCCAGCAGTTTAGATCAGGGCTGGGAGCAGTTCTTC.

This chain links TRBV7-9 with TRBJ2-1; D uncertain. CDR1 and CDR2 (germline): SEHNR, FQNEAQ (reference sequence). This CDR3 contains 16 residues. Trimming removed 0 bases at V and 2 bases at J, with 11 bases between. The CDR3 nucleotides are TGTGCCAGCAGCTTAGCGGCGATCAGACCCTACAATGAGCAGTTCTTC. It is translated as CASSLAAIRPYNEQFF.

This rearrangement joins TRBV6-5 to TRBJ1-4, with D tentatively TRBD1 (5 bases). Germline V CDR1 and CDR2: MNHEY, SVGAGI. CDR3 size: 14 residues. Trimming pared 5 bases from V and 8 bases from J, leaving 15 bases between. DNA for the CDR3: TGTGCCAGCAGTCGAACCGGGACGGTCGAAAAACTGTTTTTT. Translating it yields CASSRTGTVEKLFF.

By frequency in the sample, this clone is medium-sized (0.01 to 0.1%). The V and J genes are TRBV6-1 and TRBJ1-1; D gene ambiguous. Germline CDR1 is MNHNS and CDR2 is SASEGT. This CDR3 is 15 amino acids long. V was trimmed by 3 bases and J by 6 bases, leaving 17 bases between them. The CDR3 coding sequence is TGTGCCAGCAGTGATGGCGGATGGCAGTCTTCTGAAGCTTTCTTT. It encodes CASSDGGWQSSEAFF.

This chain links TRBV19 with TRBJ1-5; perhaps TRBD1 as D (6 bases). This CDR3 is built from 14 residues. The germline CDR1 and CDR2 sequences are LNHDA and SQIVND (reference sequence). Trimming left V 5 bases short and J 9 bases short, with 17 bases between. CDR3 protein: CASSLTRGGSPQHF. CDR3 sequence (DNA): TGTGCCAGTAGTCTTACGAGGGGGGGGTCGCCCCAGCATTTT. The full variable domain, completed using reference TRBV19 and TRBJ1-5, is DGGITQSPKYLFRKEGQNVTLSCEQNLNHDAMYWYRQDPGQGLRLIYYSQIVNDFQKGDIAEGYSVSREKKESFPLTVTSAQKNPTAFYLCASSLTRGGSPQHFGDGTRLSIL.

V usage is TRBV19 and J usage is TRBJ1-1; a possible D gene is TRBD1 (5 bases). The CDR3 loop spans 12 amino acids. Germline CDR1 LNHDA, CDR2 SQIVND (reference sequence). V was clipped by 7 bases and J by 5 bases, with 11 bases between them. The CDR3, as DNA: TGTGCCAGTACGCAGGGAGGAACTGAAGCTTTCTTT. Residues: CASTQGGTEAFF.

The chain uses TRBV5-1 and TRBJ2-5; D may be TRBD2 (6 bases). Between the trimmed V and J ends, which lost 6 bases and 4 bases, there was a span of 16 bases. CDR1 and CDR2 from the germline V gene are SGHRS and YFSETQ. The CDR3 totals 14 residues. In DNA form, the CDR3 reads TGCGCCAGCATAGGGGCGCCCGGGGGAGAGACCCAGTACTTC. This encodes CASIGAPGGETQYF.

This clone has more than one count but fewer than ten. The rearrangement links TRBV20-1 to TRBJ2-3; perhaps D is TRBD1 or TRBD2 (6 bases each). Trimming pared 3 bases from V and 3 bases from J, leaving 13 bases between. Germline CDR1 is DFQATT and CDR2 is SNEGSKA (reference sequence). The CDR3 has 14 amino acids. The CDR3 DNA follows: TGCAGTGCTAGTTCCGGGGGCCAGACAGATACGCAGTATTTT. Protein product: CSASSGGQTDTQYF.